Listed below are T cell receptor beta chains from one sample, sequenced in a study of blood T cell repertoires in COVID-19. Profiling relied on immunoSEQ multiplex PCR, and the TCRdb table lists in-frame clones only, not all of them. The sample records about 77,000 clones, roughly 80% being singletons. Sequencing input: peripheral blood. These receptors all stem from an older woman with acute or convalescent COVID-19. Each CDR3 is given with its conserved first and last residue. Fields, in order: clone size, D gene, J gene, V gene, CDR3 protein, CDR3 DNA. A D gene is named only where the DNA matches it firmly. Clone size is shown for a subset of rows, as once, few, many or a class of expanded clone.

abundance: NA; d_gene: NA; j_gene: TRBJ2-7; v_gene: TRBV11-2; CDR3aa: CASSWGSGPAYEQYF; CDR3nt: TGTGCCAGCAGCTGGGGCAGTGGGCCGGCCTACGAGCAGTACTTC
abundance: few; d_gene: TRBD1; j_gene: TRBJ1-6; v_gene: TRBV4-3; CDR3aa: CASSQDGGGSNSPLHF; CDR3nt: TGCGCCAGCAGCCAAGACGGAGGGGGCAGTAATTCACCCCTCCACTTT
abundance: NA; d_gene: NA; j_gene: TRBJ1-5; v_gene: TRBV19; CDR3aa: CASTSLGGAYQPQHF; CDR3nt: TGTGCCAGTACTTCGCTGGGGGGGGCCTATCAGCCCCAGCATTTT
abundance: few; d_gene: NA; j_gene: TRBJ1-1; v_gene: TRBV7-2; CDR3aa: CASSFVGGSMNTEAFF; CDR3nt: TGTGCCAGCAGCTTCGTCGGGGGATCCATGAACACTGAAGCTTTCTTT
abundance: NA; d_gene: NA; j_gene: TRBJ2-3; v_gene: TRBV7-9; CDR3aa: CASSFLGASTDTQYF; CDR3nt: TGTGCCAGCAGCTTCCTAGGGGCCAGCACAGATACGCAGTATTTT
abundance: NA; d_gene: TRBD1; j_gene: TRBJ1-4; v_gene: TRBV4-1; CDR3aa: CASSQTGTGALNEKLFF; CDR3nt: TGCGCCAGCAGCCAAACCGGGACAGGGGCCTTAAATGAAAAACTGTTTTTT
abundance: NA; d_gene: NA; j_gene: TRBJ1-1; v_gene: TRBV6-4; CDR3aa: CASSDGTRENTEAFF; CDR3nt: TGTGCCAGCAGTGACGGTACCAGGGAGAACACTGAAGCTTTCTTT
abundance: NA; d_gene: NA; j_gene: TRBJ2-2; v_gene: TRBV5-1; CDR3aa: CASSPGPGGLGELFF; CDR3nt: TGCGCCAGCAGCCCGGGCCCGGGGGGCCTCGGGGAGCTGTTTTTT
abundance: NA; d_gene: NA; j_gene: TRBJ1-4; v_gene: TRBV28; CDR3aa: CASSPGHSNEKLFF; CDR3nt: TGTGCCAGCAGCCCGGGACACTCTAATGAAAAACTGTTTTTT
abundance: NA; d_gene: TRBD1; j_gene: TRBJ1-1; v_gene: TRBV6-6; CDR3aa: CASSPGTGIEGTEAFF; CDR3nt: TGTGCCAGCAGCCCCGGGACAGGGATAGAAGGCACTGAAGCTTTCTTT
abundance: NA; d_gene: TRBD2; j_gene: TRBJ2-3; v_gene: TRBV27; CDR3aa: CASTLRGLATDTQYF; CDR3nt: TGTGCCAGCACCCTAAGGGGACTAGCCACAGATACGCAGTATTTT
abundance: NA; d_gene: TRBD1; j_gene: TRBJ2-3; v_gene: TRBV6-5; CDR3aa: CASNQGVADTQYF; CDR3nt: TGTGCCAGCAACCAGGGGGTAGCAGATACGCAGTATTTT
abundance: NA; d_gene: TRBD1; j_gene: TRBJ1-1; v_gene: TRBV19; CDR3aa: CASSPWLQGGNTEAFF; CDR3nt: TGTGCCAGTAGTCCCTGGCTACAGGGGGGAAACACTGAAGCTTTCTTT
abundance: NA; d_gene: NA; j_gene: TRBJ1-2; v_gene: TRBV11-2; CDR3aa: CASSLGGNYGYTF; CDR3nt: TGTGCCAGCAGCTTAGGCGGGAACTATGGCTACACCTTC
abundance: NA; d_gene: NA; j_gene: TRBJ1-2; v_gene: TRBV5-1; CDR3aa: CASSTIRGGYGYTF; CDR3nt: TGCGCCAGCAGCACGATCAGGGGTGGATATGGCTACACCTTC
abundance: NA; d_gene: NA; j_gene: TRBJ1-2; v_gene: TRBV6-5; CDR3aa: CASSFSTGGLGGYTF; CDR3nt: TGTGCCAGCAGTTTCTCGACAGGCGGGTTAGGAGGCTACACCTTC
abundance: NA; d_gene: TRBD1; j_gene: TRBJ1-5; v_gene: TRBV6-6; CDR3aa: CASSRPRQGAGQPQHF; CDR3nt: TGTGCCAGCAGTCGGCCTCGACAGGGGGCCGGTCAGCCCCAGCATTTT
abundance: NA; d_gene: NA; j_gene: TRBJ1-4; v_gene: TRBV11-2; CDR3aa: CASSIHPDRNEKLFF; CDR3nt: TGTGCCAGCAGTATCCACCCGGACAGAAACGAAAAACTGTTTTTT
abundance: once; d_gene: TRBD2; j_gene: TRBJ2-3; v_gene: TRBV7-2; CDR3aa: CASSGPTSGTQGRNTQYF; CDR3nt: TGTGCCAGCAGCGGCCCGACTAGCGGAACACAGGGAAGGAATACGCAGTATTTT
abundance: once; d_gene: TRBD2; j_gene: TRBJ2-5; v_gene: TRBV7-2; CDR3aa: CASTYGLYGGATETQYF; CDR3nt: TGTGCCAGCACCTATGGGTTATACGGGGGGGCCACGGAGACCCAGTACTTC
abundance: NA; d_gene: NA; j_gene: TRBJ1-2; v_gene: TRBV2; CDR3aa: CASSPRDTNYGYTF; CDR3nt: TGTGCCAGCAGTCCCAGAGACACCAACTATGGCTACACCTTC
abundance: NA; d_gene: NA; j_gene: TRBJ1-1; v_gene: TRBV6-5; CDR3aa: CASSPREGGSTEAFF; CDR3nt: TGTGCCAGCAGTCCCAGGGAGGGTGGAAGCACTGAAGCTTTCTTT
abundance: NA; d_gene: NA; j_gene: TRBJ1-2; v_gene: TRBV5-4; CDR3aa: CASSLAGVYGYTF; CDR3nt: TGTGCCAGCAGCTTGGCCGGGGTTTATGGCTACACCTTC
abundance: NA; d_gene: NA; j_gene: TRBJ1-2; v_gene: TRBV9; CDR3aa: CASSVDSSSYYGYTF; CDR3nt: TGTGCCAGCAGCGTAGATAGCAGTTCATACTATGGCTACACCTTC
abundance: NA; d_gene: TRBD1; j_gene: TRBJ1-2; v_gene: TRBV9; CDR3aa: CASSFRDRGPGYTF; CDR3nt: TGTGCCAGCAGCTTCCGGGACAGGGGGCCTGGCTACACCTTC
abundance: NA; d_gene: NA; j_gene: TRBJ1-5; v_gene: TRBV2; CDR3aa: CASSDFRYQPQHF; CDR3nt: TGTGCCAGCAGTGACTTTCGGTATCAGCCCCAGCATTTT
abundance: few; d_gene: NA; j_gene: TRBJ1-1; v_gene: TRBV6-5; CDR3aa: CASRQRQGSLGEAFF; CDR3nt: TGTGCCAGCAGACAACGTCAGGGGTCTCTAGGTGAAGCTTTCTTT
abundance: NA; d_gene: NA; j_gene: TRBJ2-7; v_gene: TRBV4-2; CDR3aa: CASSQDFSAGWYEQYF; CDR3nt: TGTGCCAGCAGCCAAGACTTTAGCGCGGGCTGGTACGAGCAGTACTTC
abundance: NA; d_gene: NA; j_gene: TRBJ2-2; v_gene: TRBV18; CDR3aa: CASSPLGTGELFF; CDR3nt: TGTGCCAGCTCACCCCTAGGCACCGGGGAGCTGTTTTTT
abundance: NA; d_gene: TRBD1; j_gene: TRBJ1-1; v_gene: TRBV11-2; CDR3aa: CASSLVPGQGLNTEAFF; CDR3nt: TGTGCCAGCAGCCTAGTCCCGGGACAGGGATTAAACACTGAAGCTTTCTTT
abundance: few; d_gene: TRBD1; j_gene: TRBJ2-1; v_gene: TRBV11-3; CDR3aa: CASSPPGQGWVEQFF; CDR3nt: TGTGCCAGCAGCCCCCCCGGACAGGGGTGGGTTGAGCAGTTCTTC
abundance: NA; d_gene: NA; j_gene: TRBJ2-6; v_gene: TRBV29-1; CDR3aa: CSVTEGRSGANVLTF; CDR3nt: TGCAGCGTTACGGAGGGGCGCTCTGGGGCCAACGTCCTGACTTTC
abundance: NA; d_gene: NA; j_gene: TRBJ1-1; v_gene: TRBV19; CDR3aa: CASTVSGGRRNTEAFF; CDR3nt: TGTGCCAGTACCGTATCGGGAGGGCGGAGGAACACTGAAGCTTTCTTT
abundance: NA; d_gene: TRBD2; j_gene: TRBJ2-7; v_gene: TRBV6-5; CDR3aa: CASSYTSGSYEQYF; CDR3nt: TGTGCCAGCAGTTACACTAGCGGGAGCTACGAGCAGTACTTC
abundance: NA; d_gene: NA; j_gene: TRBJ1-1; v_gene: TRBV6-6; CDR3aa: CASSRNSGLNTEAFF; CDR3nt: TGTGCCAGCAGCCGGAATAGTGGGCTGAACACTGAAGCTTTCTTT
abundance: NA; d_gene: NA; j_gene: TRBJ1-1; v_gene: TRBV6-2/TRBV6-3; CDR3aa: CASSPGNRAEAFF; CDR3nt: TGTGCCAGCAGTCCCGGTAACAGGGCTGAAGCTTTCTTT